A selection of T cell receptor beta chains follows, all from one sample in a study of cytomegalovirus exposure and HLA in healthy donors. Profiling relied on immunoSEQ multiplex PCR, and the TCRdb table lists in-frame clones only, not all of them. The table lists 100,000 to 150,000 clones. The specimen was PBMCs. The receptors were gathered from a woman in her 40s in good health and CMV-seropositive. Each CDR3 is given with its conserved first and last residue. The order of the fields is J gene, D gene, V gene, CDR3 protein, CDR3 DNA. A D gene is named only where the DNA matches it firmly.

>TRBJ1-1|TRBD1|TRBV5-4
CASSLPTGANTEAFF
TGTGCCAGCAGCTTGCCGACAGGGGCCAACACTGAAGCTTTCTTT
>TRBJ2-7|TRBD1|TRBV19
CASSSRQGRDEQYF
TGTGCCAGTAGTTCCCGACAGGGTAGGGACGAGCAGTACTTC
>TRBJ2-1|TRBD2|TRBV9
CASSVAAGTRASGLNEQFF
TGTGCCAGCAGCGTAGCTGCAGGGACGAGGGCTAGCGGGTTGAATGAGCAGTTCTTC
>TRBJ2-3|NA|TRBV10-3
CAISETGSDTDTQYF
TGTGCCATCAGTGAGACAGGGAGCGACACAGATACGCAGTATTTT
>TRBJ2-1|TRBD2|TRBV29-1
CSVDRLAGGGNEQFF
TGCAGCGTTGACCGTCTAGCGGGAGGGGGAAATGAGCAGTTCTTC
>TRBJ1-3|NA|TRBV6-4
CASSVKDRFHSGNTIYF
TGTGCCAGCAGTGTTAAAGACAGGTTCCACTCTGGAAACACCATATATTTT
>TRBJ1-5|NA|TRBV5-4
CAGSLQGNQPQHF
TGTGCCGGCAGCTTGCAGGGCAATCAGCCCCAGCATTTT
>TRBJ2-7|NA|TRBV28
CASSPPAVGVKAAYEQYF
TGTGCCAGCAGTCCTCCCGCGGTAGGGGTAAAGGCGGCCTACGAGCAGTACTTC
>TRBJ2-3|NA|TRBV18
CASSRRGTASTDTQYF
TGTGCCAGCTCACGCCGAGGGACTGCTAGCACAGATACGCAGTATTTT
>TRBJ2-2|NA|TRBV4-3
CASSQDLGGDTGELFF
TGCGCCAGCAGCCAAGATCTTGGCGGGGACACCGGGGAGCTGTTTTTT
>TRBJ1-3|NA|TRBV28
CASSPDLFSSGNTIYF
TGTGCCAGCAGCCCCGATCTTTTTAGTTCTGGAAACACCATATATTTT
>TRBJ1-3|NA|TRBV5-6
CASTWGGPGNTIYF
TGTGCCAGCACCTGGGGGGGGCCTGGAAACACCATATATTTT
>TRBJ2-7|NA|TRBV18
CASSPPTPFYEQYF
TGTGCCAGCTCACCACCCACACCTTTCTACGAGCAGTACTTC
>TRBJ2-3|NA|TRBV6-6
CASTDLASTDTQYF
TGTGCCAGCACCGACTTGGCAAGTACAGATACGCAGTATTTT
>TRBJ2-1|TRBD2|TRBV28
CASRGVSGRVPKQFF
TGTGCCAGTCGGGGGGTTAGCGGGAGGGTACCTAAGCAGTTCTTC
>TRBJ2-7|NA|TRBV7-2
CASSPSYEQYF
TGTGCCAGCAGCCCTAGCTACGAGCAGTACTTC
>TRBJ1-4|TRBD1|TRBV7-9
CASSSLTGWDEKLFF
TGTGCCAGCAGCTCCCTGACAGGGTGGGATGAAAAACTGTTTTTT
>TRBJ2-7|NA|TRBV19
CASSIAGISSGYEQYF
TGTGCCAGTAGTATTGCGGGAATCTCTAGTGGGTACGAGCAGTACTTC
>TRBJ1-1|NA|TRBV7-3
CASSLGGLDTEAFF
TGTGCCAGCAGCTTAGGGGGGTTGGACACTGAAGCTTTCTTT
>TRBJ2-5|TRBD1|TRBV29-1
CTPHGQELIGDEETQYF
TGCACCCCCCACGGACAGGAATTAATAGGGGACGAAGAGACCCAGTACTTC
>TRBJ2-7|NA|TRBV9
CASSPRDFSYEQYF
TGTGCCAGCAGCCCGCGGGACTTCTCCTACGAGCAGTACTTC
>TRBJ2-2|NA|TRBV5-1
CASSSLSGVNTGELFF
TGCGCCAGCAGCTCCCTTAGCGGAGTGAACACCGGGGAGCTGTTTTTT
>TRBJ1-5|NA|TRBV19
CASSNPLGGQPQHF
TGTGCCAGTAGTAACCCCTTGGGAGGCCAGCCCCAGCATTTT
>TRBJ1-1|TRBD1|TRBV5-6
CASSFETGINTEAFF
TGTGCCAGCAGTTTCGAGACAGGGATAAACACTGAAGCTTTCTTT